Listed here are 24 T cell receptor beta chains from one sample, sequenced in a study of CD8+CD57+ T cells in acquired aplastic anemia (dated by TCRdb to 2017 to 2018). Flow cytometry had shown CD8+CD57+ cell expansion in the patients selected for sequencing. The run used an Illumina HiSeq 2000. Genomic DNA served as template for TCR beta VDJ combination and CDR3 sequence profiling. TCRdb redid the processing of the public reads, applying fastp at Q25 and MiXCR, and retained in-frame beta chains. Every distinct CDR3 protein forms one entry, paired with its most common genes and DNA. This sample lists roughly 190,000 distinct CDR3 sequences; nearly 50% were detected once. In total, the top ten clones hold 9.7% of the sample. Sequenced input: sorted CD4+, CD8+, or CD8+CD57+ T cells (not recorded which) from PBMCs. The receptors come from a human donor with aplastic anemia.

The CDR3 coding sequence is TGTGCCAGCATCGAGCGACTAGCAGAGACCCAGTACTTC. Amino acids: CASIERLAETQYF. The chain employs TRBV6-1 and TRBJ2-5, with 7 bases matching TRBD2. The CDR3 runs to 13 residues. Germline values: CDR1 MNHNS, CDR2 SASEGT. The V and J ends lost 7 bases and 4 bases, in that order; junction bases with no gene match: 6.

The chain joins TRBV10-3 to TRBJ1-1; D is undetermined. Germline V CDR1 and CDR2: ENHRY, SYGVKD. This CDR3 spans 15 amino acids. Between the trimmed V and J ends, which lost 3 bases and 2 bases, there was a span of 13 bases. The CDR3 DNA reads TGTGCCATCAGTGAAGGACCAGCTACTAACACTGAAGCTTTCTTT. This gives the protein CAISEGPATNTEAFF.

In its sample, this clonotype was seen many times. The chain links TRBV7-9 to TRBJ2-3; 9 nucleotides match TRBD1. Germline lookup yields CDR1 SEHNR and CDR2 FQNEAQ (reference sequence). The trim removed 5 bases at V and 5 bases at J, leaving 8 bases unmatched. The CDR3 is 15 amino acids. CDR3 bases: TGTGCCAGCAGCCCAGGGGACAGGGTGCTAGATACGCAGTATTTT. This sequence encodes CASSPGDRVLDTQYF. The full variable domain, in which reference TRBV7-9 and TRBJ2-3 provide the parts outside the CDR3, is DTGVSQNPRHKITKRGQNVTFRCDPISEHNRLYWYRQTLGQGPEFLTYFQNEAQLEKSRLLSDRFSAERPKGSFSTLEIQRTEQGDSAMYLCASSPGDRVLDTQYFGPGTRLTVL.

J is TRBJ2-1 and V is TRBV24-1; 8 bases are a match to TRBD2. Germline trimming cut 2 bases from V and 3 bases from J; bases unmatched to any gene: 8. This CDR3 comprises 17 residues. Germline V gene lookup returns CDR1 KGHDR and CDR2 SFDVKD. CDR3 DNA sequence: TGTGCCACCAGTGATTCAGGCGGACTAGCAGACTACAATGAGCAGTTCTTC. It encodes CATSDSGGLADYNEQFF.

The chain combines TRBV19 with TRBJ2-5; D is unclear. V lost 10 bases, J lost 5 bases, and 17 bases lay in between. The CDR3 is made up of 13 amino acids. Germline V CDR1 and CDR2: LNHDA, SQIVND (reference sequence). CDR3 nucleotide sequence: TGTGCCACCGGGCTATGGGGTGAGGAGACCCAGTACTTC. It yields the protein CATGLWGEETQYF.

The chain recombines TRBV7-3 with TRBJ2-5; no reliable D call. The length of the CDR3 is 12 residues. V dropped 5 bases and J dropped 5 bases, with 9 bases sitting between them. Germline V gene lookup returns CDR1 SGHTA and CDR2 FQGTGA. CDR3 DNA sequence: TGTGCCAGCAGCCTCACCAGGGAGACCCAGTACTTC. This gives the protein CASSLTRETQYF.

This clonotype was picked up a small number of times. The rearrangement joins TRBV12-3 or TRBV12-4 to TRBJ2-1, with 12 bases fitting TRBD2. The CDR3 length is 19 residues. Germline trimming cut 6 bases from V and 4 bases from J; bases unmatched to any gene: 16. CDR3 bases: TGTGCCAGCAGCTCTTACCGGAGAGGACTAGCGGGAACTTACAATGAGCAGTTCTTC. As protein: CASSSYRRGLAGTYNEQFF.

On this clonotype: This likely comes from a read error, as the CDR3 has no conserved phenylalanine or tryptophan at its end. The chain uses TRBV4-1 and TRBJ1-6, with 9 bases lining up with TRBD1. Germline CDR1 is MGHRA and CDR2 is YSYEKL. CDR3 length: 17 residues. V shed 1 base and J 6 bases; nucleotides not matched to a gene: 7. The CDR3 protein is CASSQVGGDRVNSPLHS. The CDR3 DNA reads TGCGCCAGCAGCCAAGTTGGGGGGGACAGGGTTAATTCACCCCTCCACTCT.

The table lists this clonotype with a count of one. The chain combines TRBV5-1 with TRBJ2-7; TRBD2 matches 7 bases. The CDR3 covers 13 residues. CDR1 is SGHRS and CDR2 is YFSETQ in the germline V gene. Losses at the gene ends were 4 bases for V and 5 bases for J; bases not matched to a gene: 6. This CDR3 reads CASSPSGGNEQYF. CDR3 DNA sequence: TGCGCCAGCAGCCCATCCGGGGGGAACGAGCAGTACTTC.

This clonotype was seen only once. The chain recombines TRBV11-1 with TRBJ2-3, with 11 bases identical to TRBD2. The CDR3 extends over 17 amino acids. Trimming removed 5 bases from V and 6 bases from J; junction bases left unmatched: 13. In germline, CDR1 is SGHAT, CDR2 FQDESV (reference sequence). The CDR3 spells CASSINRRTSGRDTQYF. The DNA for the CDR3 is TGTGCCAGCAGCATAAACAGGCGGACTAGCGGGCGGGATACGCAGTATTTT.

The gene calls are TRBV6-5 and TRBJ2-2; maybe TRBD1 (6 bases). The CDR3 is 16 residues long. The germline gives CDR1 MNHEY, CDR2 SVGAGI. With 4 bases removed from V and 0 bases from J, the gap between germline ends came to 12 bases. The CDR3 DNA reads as TGTGCCAGCAGTTTCCGGACAGCGGCGAACACCGGGGAGCTGTTTTTT. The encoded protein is CASSFRTAANTGELFF.

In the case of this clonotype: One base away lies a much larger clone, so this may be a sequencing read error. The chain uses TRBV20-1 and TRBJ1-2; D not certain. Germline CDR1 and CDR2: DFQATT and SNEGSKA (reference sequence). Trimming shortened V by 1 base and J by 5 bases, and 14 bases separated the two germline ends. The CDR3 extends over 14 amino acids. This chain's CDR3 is CSARVIPRGYGYTF. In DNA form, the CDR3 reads TGCAGTGCTAGAGTCATACCCCGAGGGTATGGCTACACCTTC.

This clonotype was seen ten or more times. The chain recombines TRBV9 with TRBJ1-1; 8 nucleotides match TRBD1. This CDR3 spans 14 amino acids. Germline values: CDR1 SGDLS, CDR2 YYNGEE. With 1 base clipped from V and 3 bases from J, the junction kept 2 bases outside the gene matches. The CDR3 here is CASSVQGADTEAFF. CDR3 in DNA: TGTGCCAGCAGCGTACAGGGGGCGGACACTGAAGCTTTCTTT.

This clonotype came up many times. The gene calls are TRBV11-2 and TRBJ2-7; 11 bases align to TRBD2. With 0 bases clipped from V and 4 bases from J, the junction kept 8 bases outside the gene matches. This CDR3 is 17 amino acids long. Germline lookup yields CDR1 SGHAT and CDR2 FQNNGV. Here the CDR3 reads CASSLEQLGLADYEQYF. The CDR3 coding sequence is TGTGCCAGCAGCTTAGAACAGCTGGGACTAGCGGATTACGAGCAGTACTTC.

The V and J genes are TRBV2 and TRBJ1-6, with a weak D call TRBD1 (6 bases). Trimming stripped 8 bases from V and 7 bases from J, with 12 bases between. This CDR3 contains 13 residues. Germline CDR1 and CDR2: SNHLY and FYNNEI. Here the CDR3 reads CASQTGPNSPLHF. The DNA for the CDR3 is TGTGCCAGCCAAACAGGGCCAAATTCACCCCTCCACTTT. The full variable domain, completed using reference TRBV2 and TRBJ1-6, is EPEVTQTPSHQVTQMGQEVILRCVPISNHLYFYWYRQILGQKVEFLVSFYNNEISEKSEIFDDQFSVERPDGSNFTLKIRSTKLEDSAMYFCASQTGPNSPLHFGNGTRLTVT.

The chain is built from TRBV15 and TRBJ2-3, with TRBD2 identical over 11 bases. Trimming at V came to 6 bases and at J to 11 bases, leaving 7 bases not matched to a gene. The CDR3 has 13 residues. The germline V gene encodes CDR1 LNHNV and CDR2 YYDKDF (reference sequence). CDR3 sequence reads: CATRTSGSSEQYF. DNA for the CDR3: TGTGCCACCAGAACTAGCGGGAGCAGTGAGCAGTATTTT.

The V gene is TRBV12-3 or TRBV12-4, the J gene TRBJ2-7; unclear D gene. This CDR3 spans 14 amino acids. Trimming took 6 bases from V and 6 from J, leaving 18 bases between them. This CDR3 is CASSPAGAWREQYF. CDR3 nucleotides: TGTGCCAGCAGCCCAGCAGGAGCATGGCGCGAGCAGTACTTC.

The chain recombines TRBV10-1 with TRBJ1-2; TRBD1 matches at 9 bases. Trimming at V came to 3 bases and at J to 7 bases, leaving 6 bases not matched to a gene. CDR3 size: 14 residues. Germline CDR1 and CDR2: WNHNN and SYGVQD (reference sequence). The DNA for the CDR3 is TGCGCCAGCAGTGATCCAGGACAGGGGATTGGCTACACCTTC. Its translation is CASSDPGQGIGYTF.

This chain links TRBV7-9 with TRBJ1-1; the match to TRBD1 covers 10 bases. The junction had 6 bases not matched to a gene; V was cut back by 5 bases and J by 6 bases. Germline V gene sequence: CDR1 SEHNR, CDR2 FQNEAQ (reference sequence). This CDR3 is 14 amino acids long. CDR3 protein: CASSKTGQGSEAFF. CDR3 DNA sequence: TGTGCCAGCAGCAAGACGGGACAGGGGTCTGAAGCTTTCTTT.

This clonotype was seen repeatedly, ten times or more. CDR3 region: CASSRTPNYGYTF. The CDR3 DNA reads TGTGCCAGTAGCCGGACTCCTAACTATGGCTACACCTTC. The chain recombines TRBV19 with TRBJ1-2, with unresolved D. Germline V CDR1 and CDR2: LNHDA, SQIVND (reference sequence). The CDR3 extends over 13 amino acids. Trimming shortened V by 6 bases and J by 0 bases, and 8 bases separated the two germline ends.

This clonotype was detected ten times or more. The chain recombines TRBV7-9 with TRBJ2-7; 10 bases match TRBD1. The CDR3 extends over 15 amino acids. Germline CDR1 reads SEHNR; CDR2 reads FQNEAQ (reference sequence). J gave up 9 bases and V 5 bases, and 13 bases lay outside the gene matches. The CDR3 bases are TGTGCCAGCAGCCCTCCGGGACAGGGGACAGCAATGCAGTACTTC. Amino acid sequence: CASSPPGQGTAMQYF.

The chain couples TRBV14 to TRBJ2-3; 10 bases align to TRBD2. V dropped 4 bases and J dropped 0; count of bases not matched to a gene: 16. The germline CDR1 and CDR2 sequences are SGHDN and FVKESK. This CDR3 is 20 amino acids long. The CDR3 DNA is TGTGCCAGCAGCCTCACGACTAGCGGGCACTATATCTCTAGCACAGATACGCAGTATTTT. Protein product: CASSLTTSGHYISSTDTQYF.

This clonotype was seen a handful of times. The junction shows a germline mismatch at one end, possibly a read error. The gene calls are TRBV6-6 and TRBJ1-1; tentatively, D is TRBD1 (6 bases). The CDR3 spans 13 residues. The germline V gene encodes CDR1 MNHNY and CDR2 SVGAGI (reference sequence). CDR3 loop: CASSHSRGGPRDF. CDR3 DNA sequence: TGTGCCAGCAGCCACTCGAGGGGGGGACCCCGGGACTTT.

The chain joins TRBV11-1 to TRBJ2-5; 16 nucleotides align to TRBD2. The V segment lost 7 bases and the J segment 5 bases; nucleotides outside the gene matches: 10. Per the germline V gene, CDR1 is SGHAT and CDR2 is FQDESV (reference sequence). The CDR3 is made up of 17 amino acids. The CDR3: CASTTGTSGRARETQYF. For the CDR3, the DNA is TGTGCCAGCACCACCGGGACTAGCGGGAGGGCCAGGGAGACCCAGTACTTC.